Sequencing of this T cell receptor beta chain was carried out in a study of blood T cell repertoires in COVID-19. Study at large: Whether acute or convalescent, the COVID-19 samples came from the United States, Italy and Spain. The analysed material was cDNA or gDNA that came from T cells, B-cell-depleted T cells, or PBMCs.

In the source study's methods: Nucleated cell counts were estimated from reference gene primer amplification. Sequencing used immunoSEQ multiplex PCR; TCRdb keeps in-frame clones, though not all of them. For V, J and clone size, that table is used; D and trimming come from the DNA. In the table there are fewer than 150,000 clones, roughly 80% of which are singletons. CDR3 size: 12 residues. V gene TRBV21-1 combines with J gene TRBJ1-2. TRBV21-1 is termed a pseudogene. This receptor was identified in a man aged 45 to 65 with acute or convalescent COVID-19. Source material: peripheral blood. The CDR3 DNA sequence: TGTGCCAGCAGCAAGGCCGGCGGAGGCTACACCTTC. The encoded protein is CASSKAGGGYTF.